Sequencing of this TCR beta chain was carried out in a study of blood T cell repertoires in COVID-19. For the study at large: Acute-phase and convalescent COVID-19 samples originated in the United States, Italy and Spain. T cells, B-cell-depleted T cells, or PBMCs supplied cDNA or gDNA.

Germline CDR1 is MDHEN and CDR2 is SYDVKM. The V end lost 4 bases, the J end lost 9 bases, and 13 bases lay between the germline ends. The CDR3 length is 14 residues. In the original analysis: Quantification of nucleated cells was approximated via reference gene primer amplification. Assay used: immunoSEQ multiplex PCR; TCRdb lists only in-frame clones, some missing. V and J calls plus clone size are reproduced from that table; the DNA served to infer D and trimming. The profile covers some 120,000 clones, with approximately 86% appearing a single time and roughly 18% taken by the ten largest. Sequencing was performed on peripheral blood. This chain connects TRBV28 to TRBJ1-6, with a possible D match to TRBD1 (5 bases). This sequence was found in a woman in her 50s who had recovered from COVID-19. Written as DNA, the CDR3 is TGTGCCAGCAGTTCCAGGGTACCGGGTTCACCCCTCCACTTT. It is translated as CASSSRVPGSPLHF.